This T cell receptor (beta chain) was obtained from a study of response to subunit inactivated influenza vaccine. Regarding the study as a whole: Few additional T cells are recruited per seasonal influenza vaccination, authors suggested.

TCRdb re-called the RT-PCR reads with MiXCR, one entry per CDR3 protein. Altogether 530,000 or so distinct CDR3 sequences are present, 10% to 15% being singletons, with the ten largest covering roughly 10%. The germline V gene has CDR1 DFQATT and CDR2 SNEGSKA (reference sequence). V was trimmed by 4 bases and J by 5 bases, leaving 18 bases between them. The CDR3 has 14 amino acids. At least ten counts were recorded for this clonotype. Its antigen is not known. The sequences come from PBMCs from blood, collected on the day of vaccination. This receptor was identified in a man aged 45 to 65 who received an inactivated influenza vaccine. The chain uses TRBV20-1 and TRBJ2-7; D gene unclear. The CDR3 nucleotides are TGCAGTGCTAAGAGCAGGCCAGCCGACCACGAGCAGTACTTC. Encoded protein: CSAKSRPADHEQYF.